This TCR beta chain is from a study of beta chain features in type 1 diabetes. Study-wide points: Whether TCRB rearrangement is influenced by HLA type was left unresolved in this analysis. Within each of all four CD4+ subsets, Type 1 diabetes patients had TCRB CDR3s that were moderately but significantly shorter.

This clone has a handful of counts. Its antigen is unknown. Isolated RNA was reverse transcribed in full, so expressed TCRB transcripts were sequenced. Sequencing used immunoSEQ multiplex PCR; TCRdb keeps in-frame clones, though not all of them. The sample includes about 740,000 clones, about an eighth of them seen just once. J gave up 6 bases and V 8 bases, and 12 bases lay outside the gene matches. Germline V gene lookup returns CDR1 SGHTA and CDR2 FQGNSA. This CDR3 has 15 amino acids. The sample was naive CD4+ T cells from blood. The sequence came from a man aged 18-30 years with type 1 diabetes. This chain joins TRBV7-2 and TRBJ2-2; TRBD1 aligns across 7 bases. The CDR3 coding sequence is TGTGCCAGCTCGCAACAGGGGCCCATTGCCGGGGAGCTGTTTTTT. This encodes CASSQQGPIAGELFF.